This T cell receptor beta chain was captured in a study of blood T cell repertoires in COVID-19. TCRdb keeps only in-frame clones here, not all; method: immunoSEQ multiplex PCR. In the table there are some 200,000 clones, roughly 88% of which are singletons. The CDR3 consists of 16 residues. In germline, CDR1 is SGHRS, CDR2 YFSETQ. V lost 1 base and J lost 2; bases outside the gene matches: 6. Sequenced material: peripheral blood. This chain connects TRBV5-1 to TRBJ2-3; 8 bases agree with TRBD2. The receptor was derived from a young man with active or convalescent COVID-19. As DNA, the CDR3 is TGCGCCAGCAGCTTGAATACGGGAGGGCCCACAGATACGCAGTATTTT. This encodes CASSLNTGGPTDTQYF.